A single sample gave rise to the 9 T cell receptor beta chains below, sequenced in a study of blood T cell repertoires in COVID-19 (dated by TCRdb to between 2020 and 2021). Libraries were constructed by the immunoSEQ multiplex PCR assay. The table comes from immuneACCESS by way of TCRdb, which keeps in-frame sequences with V and J called. Part of the clones is missing from these tables; in studies checked, under half for an unresolved V gene and the rest for unknown reasons. The sample table shows 260,000 or so clones, and around 88% are seen once. The ten largest clones represent roughly 1.2% of the sample. Sequenced material: PBMCs or T cells enriched from blood (not recorded which). These receptor sequences come from a woman between 40 and 55 years old with acute COVID-19.

The V and J genes are TRBV11-2 and TRBJ2-5, with a tentative D call TRBD2 (6 bases). This CDR3 is 18 amino acids long. Germline CDR1 is SGHAT and CDR2 is FQNNGV. Trimming took 3 bases from V and 5 from J, leaving 25 bases between them. This chain's CDR3 is CASSFPITSLVSKETQYF. CDR3 bases: TGTGCCAGCAGCTTTCCTATAACTAGCCTGGTTTCCAAGGAGACCCAGTACTTC.

The CDR3 DNA is TGTGCCAGCAGTCGCGTATCTCGAGGGGAAGCTTTCTTT. This gives the protein CASSRVSRGEAFF. This chain links TRBV12-3 or TRBV12-4 with TRBJ1-1; D is uncertain. Trimming took 5 bases from V and 8 from J, leaving 15 bases between them. This CDR3 is 13 amino acids long.

This chain connects TRBV7-2 to TRBJ2-7, with 15 bases lining up with TRBD2. V lost 2 bases, J lost 2 bases, and 10 bases stayed unmatched. The CDR3 loop spans 19 amino acids. Germline V lookup: CDR1 SGHTA, CDR2 FQGNSA. The CDR3 here is CASSLIIGLAGGLPYEQYF. The DNA for the CDR3 is TGTGCCAGCAGCTTAATCATTGGACTAGCGGGAGGGCTGCCCTACGAGCAGTACTTC.

The chain joins TRBV24-1 to TRBJ1-6; D gene ambiguous. The V gene's germline CDR1 is KGHDR and CDR2 SFDVKD. Trimming left V 6 bases short and J 0 bases short, with 11 bases between. This CDR3 has 16 residues. The CDR3 DNA reads as TGTGCCACCAGTCCTAGCCTAAGCTCCTATAATTCACCCCTCCACTTT. Its protein product is CATSPSLSSYNSPLHF.

This chain connects TRBV21-1 to TRBJ2-3; the table gives TRBD2 as D, unverified against the DNA. TRBV21-1 is reported as a pseudogene. The CDR3 loop spans 14 amino acids. The CDR3 here is CASSKRSSTDTQYF. CDR3 sequence (DNA): TGTGCCAGCAGCAAACGTAGTAGCACAGATACGCAGTATTTT.

The chain recombines TRBV28 with TRBJ1-5; perhaps TRBD1 as D (5 bases). This CDR3 spans 14 amino acids. The V end was cut by 6 bases, the J end by 5 bases, with 14 bases between. Looked up from germline, CDR1 is MDHEN and CDR2 is SYDVKM. The CDR3 bases are TGTGCCAGCAGCCTGATGGGGGGATATCAGCCCCAGCATTTT. As protein: CASSLMGGYQPQHF.

This chain uses TRBV5-1 with TRBJ1-1; a possible D gene is TRBD1 (6 bases). Trimming pared 0 bases from V and 4 bases from J, leaving 10 bases between. This CDR3 has 14 amino acids. Germline CDR1 SGHRS, CDR2 YFSETQ. DNA for the CDR3: TGCGCCAGCAGCTTGGTGCCAGGGGCCACTGAAGCTTTCTTT. Its protein product is CASSLVPGATEAFF.

This clone has just one count. The J gene is TRBJ2-1, the V gene TRBV30; 11 bases map to TRBD2. The germline V gene encodes CDR1 GTSNPN and CDR2 SVGIG (reference sequence). V dropped 2 bases and J dropped 2; count of bases not matched to a gene: 5. This CDR3 contains 16 residues. Written as DNA, the CDR3 is TGTGCCTGGAGTTTTAGCGGGAGGGTCGCCTACAATGAGCAGTTCTTC. As protein: CAWSFSGRVAYNEQFF. The full variable domain, with the rest looked up from reference TRBV30 and TRBJ2-1, is SQTIHQWPATLVQPVGSPLSLECTVEGTSNPNLYWYRQAAGRGLQLLFYSVGIGQISSEVPQNLSASRPQDRQFILSSKKLLLSDSGFYLCAWSFSGRVAYNEQFFGPGTRLTVL.

CDR3 DNA sequence: TGTGCCAGCAGTTTATCCCCGGACAGGGAGGGGCAGTACTTC. It encodes CASSLSPDREGQYF. The rearrangement uses TRBV27 and TRBJ2-7; perhaps TRBD1 as D (8 bases). V lost 0 bases to trimming and J lost 9 bases, with 15 bases between them. Germline loops: CDR1 MNHEY, CDR2 SMNVEV (reference sequence). The CDR3 totals 14 residues.